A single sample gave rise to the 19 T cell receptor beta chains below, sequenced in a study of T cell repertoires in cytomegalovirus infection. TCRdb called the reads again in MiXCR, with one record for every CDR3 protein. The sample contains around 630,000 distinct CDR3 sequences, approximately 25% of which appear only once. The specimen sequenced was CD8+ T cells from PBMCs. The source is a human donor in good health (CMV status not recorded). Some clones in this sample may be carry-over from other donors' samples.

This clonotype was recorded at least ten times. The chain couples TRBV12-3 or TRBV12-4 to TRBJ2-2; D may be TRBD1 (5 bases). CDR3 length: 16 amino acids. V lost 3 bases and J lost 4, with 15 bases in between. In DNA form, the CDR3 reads TGTGCCAGCAGTTTGATTCCAGGGTCCCCCACCGGGGAGCTGTTTTTT. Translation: CASSLIPGSPTGELFF.

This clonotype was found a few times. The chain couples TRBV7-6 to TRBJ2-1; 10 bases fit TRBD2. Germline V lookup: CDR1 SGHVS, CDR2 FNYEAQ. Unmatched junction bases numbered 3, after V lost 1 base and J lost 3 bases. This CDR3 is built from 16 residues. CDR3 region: CASSLGPSGGYNEQFF. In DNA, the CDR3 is TGTGCCAGCAGCTTAGGCCCTAGCGGGGGCTACAATGAGCAGTTCTTC. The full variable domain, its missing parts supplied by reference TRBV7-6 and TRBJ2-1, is GAGVSQSPRYKVTKRGQDVALRCDPISGHVSLYWYRQALGQGPEFLTYFNYEAQQDKSGLPNDRFSAERPEGSISTLTIQRTEQRDSAMYRCASSLGPSGGYNEQFFGPGTRLTVL.

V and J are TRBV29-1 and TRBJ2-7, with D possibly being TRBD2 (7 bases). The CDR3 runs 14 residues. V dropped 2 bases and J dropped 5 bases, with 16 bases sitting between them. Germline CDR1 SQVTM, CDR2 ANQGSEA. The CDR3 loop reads CSVELGGGEHEQYF. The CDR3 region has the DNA TGCAGCGTTGAACTCGGCGGGGGCGAACACGAGCAGTACTTC.

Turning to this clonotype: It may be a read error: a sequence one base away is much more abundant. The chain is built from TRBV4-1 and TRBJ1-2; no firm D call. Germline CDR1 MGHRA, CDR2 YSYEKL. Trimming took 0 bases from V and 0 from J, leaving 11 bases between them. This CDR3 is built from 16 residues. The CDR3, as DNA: TGCGCCAGCAGCCAAGAGAGGTGGGATTCTAACTATGGCTACACCTTC. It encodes CASSQERWDSNYGYTF.

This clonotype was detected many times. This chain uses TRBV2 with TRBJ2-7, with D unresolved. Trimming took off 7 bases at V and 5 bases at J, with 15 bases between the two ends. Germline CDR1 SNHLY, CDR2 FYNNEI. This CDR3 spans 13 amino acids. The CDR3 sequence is CASMEFQWDEQYF. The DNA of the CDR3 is TGTGCCAGCATGGAGTTCCAATGGGACGAGCAGTACTTC.

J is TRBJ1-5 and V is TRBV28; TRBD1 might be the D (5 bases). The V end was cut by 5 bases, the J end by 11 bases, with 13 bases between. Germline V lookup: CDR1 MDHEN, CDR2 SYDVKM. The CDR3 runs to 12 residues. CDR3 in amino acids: CASSPGRGAQHF. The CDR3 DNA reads TGTGCCAGCAGTCCAGGGAGAGGGGCCCAGCATTTT.

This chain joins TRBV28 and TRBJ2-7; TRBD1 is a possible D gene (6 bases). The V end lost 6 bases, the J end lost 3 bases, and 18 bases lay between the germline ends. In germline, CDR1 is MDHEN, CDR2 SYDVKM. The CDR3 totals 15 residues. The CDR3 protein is CASRIETGDDYEQYF. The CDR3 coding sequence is TGTGCCAGCAGGATTGAGACAGGCGACGACTACGAGCAGTACTTC.

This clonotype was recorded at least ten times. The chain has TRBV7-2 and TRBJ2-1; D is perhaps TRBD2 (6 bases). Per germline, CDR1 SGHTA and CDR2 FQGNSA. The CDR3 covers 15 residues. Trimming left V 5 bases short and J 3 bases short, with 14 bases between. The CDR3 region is CASSPPGGLYNEQFF. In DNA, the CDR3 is TGTGCCAGCAGCCCCCCCGGGGGTCTCTACAATGAGCAGTTCTTC. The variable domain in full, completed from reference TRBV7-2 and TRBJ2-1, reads GAGVSQSPSNKVTEKGKDVELRCDPISGHTALYWYRQSLGQGLEFLIYFQGNSAPDKSGLPSDRFSAERTGGSVSTLTIQRTQQEDSAVYLCASSPPGGLYNEQFFGPGTRLTVL.

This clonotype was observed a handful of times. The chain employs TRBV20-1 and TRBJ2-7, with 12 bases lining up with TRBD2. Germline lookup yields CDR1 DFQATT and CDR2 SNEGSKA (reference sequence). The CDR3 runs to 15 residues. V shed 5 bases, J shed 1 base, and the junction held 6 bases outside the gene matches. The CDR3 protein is CSAWTGTSGSYEQYF. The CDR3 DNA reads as TGCAGTGCTTGGACCGGGACTAGCGGGTCCTACGAGCAGTACTTC.

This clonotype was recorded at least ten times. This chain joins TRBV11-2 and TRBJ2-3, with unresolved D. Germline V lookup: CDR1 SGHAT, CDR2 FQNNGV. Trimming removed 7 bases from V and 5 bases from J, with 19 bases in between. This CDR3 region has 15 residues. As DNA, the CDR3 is TGTGCCAGCATCCTTACTGGACCGACCCAAGATACGCAGTATTTT. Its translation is CASILTGPTQDTQYF. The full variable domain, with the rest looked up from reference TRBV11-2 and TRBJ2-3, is EAGVAQSPRYKIIEKRQSVAFWCNPISGHATLYWYQQILGQGPKLLIQFQNNGVVDDSQLPKDRFSAERLKGVDSTLKIQPAKLEDSAVYLCASILTGPTQDTQYFGPGTRLTVL.

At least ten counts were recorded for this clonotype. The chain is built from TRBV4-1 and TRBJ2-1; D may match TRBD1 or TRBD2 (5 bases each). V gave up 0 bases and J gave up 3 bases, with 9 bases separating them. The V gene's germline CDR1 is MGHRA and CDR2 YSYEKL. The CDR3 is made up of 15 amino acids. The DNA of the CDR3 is TGCGCCAGCAGCCAAGATGTTGGGGGCTACAATGAGCAGTTCTTC. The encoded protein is CASSQDVGGYNEQFF.

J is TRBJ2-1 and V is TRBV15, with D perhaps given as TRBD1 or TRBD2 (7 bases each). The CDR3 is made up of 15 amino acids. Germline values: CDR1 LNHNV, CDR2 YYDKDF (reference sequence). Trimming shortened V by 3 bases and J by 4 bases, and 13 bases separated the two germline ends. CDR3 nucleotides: TGTGCCACCAGCAGGTCCAGGGGGGGGTACAATGAGCAGTTCTTC. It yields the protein CATSRSRGGYNEQFF.

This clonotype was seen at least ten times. The CDR3 spells CASSIGQLQAFF. CDR3 nucleotides: TGTGCCAGCAGCATCGGACAGCTACAAGCTTTCTTT. V gene TRBV7-2 combines with J gene TRBJ1-1, with D possibly matching TRBD1 (6 bases). Trimming pared 5 bases from V and 9 bases from J, leaving 13 bases between. Looked up from germline, CDR1 is SGHTA and CDR2 is FQGNSA. The CDR3 has 12 amino acids.

The CDR3 loop is CASSLVAGIYEQYF. CDR3 bases: TGTGCCAGCAGCTTGGTGGCAGGGATCTACGAGCAGTACTTC. This chain connects TRBV5-6 to TRBJ2-7, with D possibly TRBD1 on 5 matching bases. CDR3 length: 14 residues. V was clipped by 0 bases and J by 3 bases, with 10 bases between them. Germline V lookup: CDR1 SGHDT, CDR2 YYEEEE.

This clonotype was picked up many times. The CDR3 bases are TGTGCCAGCAACAGGGAAATGAACACTGAAGCTTTCTTT. Its protein product is CASNREMNTEAFF. This chain links TRBV5-6 with TRBJ1-1; maybe TRBD1 (6 bases). Germline values: CDR1 SGHDT, CDR2 YYEEEE. This CDR3 comprises 13 residues. V was cut by 6 bases and J by 0 bases, with 9 bases left in between.

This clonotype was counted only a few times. Written as DNA, the CDR3 is TGTGCCAGCAGTCTACTCCGGGACACCTACCCCTACGAGCAGTACTTC. Translated: CASSLLRDTYPYEQYF. The chain joins TRBV12-3 or TRBV12-4 to TRBJ2-7; maybe TRBD1 (6 bases). This CDR3 has 16 amino acids. Deletions cut 5 bases from V and 2 bases from J, with 19 bases between.

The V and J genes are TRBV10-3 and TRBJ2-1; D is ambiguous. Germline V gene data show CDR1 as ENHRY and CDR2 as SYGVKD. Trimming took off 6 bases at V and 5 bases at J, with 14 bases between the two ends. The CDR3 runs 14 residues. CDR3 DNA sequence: TGTGCCATCAGGCCATGGGGTACGGACAATGAGCAGTTCTTC. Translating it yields CAIRPWGTDNEQFF.

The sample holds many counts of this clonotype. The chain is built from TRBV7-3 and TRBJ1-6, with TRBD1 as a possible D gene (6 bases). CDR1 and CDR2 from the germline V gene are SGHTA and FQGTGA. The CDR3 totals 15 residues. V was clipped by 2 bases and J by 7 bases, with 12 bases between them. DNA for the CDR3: TGTGCCAGCAGCTTATCGCAGGGGCGAAATTCACCCCTCCACTTT. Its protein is CASSLSQGRNSPLHF.

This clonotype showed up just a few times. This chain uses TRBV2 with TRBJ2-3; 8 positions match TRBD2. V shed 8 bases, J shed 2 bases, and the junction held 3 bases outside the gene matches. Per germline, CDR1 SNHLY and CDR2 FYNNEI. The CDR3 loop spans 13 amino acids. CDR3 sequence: CASRGGPTDTQYF. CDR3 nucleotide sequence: TGTGCCAGCCGGGGGGGACCCACAGATACGCAGTATTTT.